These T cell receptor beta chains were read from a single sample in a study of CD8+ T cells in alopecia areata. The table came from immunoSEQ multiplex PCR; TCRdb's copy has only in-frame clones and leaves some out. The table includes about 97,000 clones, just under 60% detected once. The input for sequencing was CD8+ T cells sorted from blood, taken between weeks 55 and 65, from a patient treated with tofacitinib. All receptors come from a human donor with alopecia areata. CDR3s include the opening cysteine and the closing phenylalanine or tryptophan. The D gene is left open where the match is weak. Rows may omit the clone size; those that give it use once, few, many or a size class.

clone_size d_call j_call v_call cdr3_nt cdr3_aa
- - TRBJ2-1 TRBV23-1 TGCGCCAGCAGTCACATGTCGGGCCCCGGGCTTGGCAATGAGCAGTTCTTC CASSHMSGPGLGNEQFF
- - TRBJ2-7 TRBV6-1 TGTGCCAGCAGTGAAGCGCTTCCTTTTGTACCACAGCCCAGAAGGGAGCAGTACTTC CASSEALPFVPQPRREQYF
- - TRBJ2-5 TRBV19 TGTGCCAGTAGTATAGATCGGGACGGAATTCAAGAGACCCAGTACTTC CASSIDRDGIQETQYF
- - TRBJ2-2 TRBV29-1 TGCAGCGTTTTCGGCGGCACCGGGGAGCTGTTTTTT CSVFGGTGELFF
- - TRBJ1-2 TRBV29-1 TGCAGCGTTGGGTGGGGCCCAGCACATGGCTACACCTTC CSVGWGPAHGYTF
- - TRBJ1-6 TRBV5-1 TGCGCCAGCAGCCAAACAGGGAGCTCCTATAATTCACCCCTCCACTTT CASSQTGSSYNSPLHF
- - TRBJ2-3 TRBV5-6 TGTGCCAGCACCCAGGACAGTACAGATACGCAGTATTTT CASTQDSTDTQYF
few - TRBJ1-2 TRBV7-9 TGTGCCAGCAGCTTAGCCGAGGGCTACACCTTC CASSLAEGYTF
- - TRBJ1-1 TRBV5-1 TGCGCCAGCAGCTTGGGGACCACTGAAGCTTTCTTT CASSLGTTEAFF
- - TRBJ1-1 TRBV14 TGTGCCAGCAGTCTGGGATGGGAAGCTTTCTTT CASSLGWEAFF
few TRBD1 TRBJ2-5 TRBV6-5 TGTGCCAGCAGTGGTGGGGACAGCGAAATAGAGACCCAGTACTTC CASSGGDSEIETQYF
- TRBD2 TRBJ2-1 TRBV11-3 TGTGCCAGCAGCTTAGGGAATGCGGGGGGCTACAATGAGCAGTTCTTC CASSLGNAGGYNEQFF
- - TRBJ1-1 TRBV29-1 TGCAGCGTTCGGCCCAGGGACACTGAAGCTTTCTTT CSVRPRDTEAFF
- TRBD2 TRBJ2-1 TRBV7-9 TGTGCCGGACTAGCGGGGGGCTTTGACAATGAGCAGTTCTTC CAGLAGGFDNEQFF
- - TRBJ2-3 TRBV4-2 TGTGCCAGCAGCCAAGGGACTGACGATATCACAGATACGCAGTATTTT CASSQGTDDITDTQYF
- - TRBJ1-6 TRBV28 TGTGCCAGCATCGCCGACAGGTTCATCTATAATTCACCCCTCCACTTT CASIADRFIYNSPLHF
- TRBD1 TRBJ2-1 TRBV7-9 TGTGCCAGCAGCTTCGCGAGACAGGGATTTAATGAGCAGTTCTTC CASSFARQGFNEQFF
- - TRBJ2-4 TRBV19 TGTGCCAGTAGTATCGAGGCCGGGTCAATAAACATTCAGTACTTC CASSIEAGSINIQYF
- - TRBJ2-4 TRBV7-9 TGTGCCAGCAGCGCTATTGGCTCGGCCAAAAACATTCAGTACTTC CASSAIGSAKNIQYF
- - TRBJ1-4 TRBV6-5 TGTGCCAGCAGTTACGGAGGGTTTGAAAAACTGTTTTTT CASSYGGFEKLFF
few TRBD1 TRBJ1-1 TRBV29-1 TGCAGCGCTTGGGGACAGGGGGCAGTCACTGAAGCTTTCTTT CSAWGQGAVTEAFF
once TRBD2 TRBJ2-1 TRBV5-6 TGTGCCAGCAGCTCGGGGGGGATGAGGAATGAGCAGTTCTTC CASSSGGMRNEQFF
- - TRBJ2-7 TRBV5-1 TGCGCCAGCAGCACCAAAGGGAACGAGCAGTACTTC CASSTKGNEQYF
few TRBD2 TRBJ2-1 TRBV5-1 TGCGCCAGCAGCACCAGTAGCGGGAGACGAATCCCCAGCTCCTACAATGAGCAGTTCTTC CASSTSSGRRIPSSYNEQFF
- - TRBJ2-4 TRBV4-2 TGTGCCAGCAGCCACTCCGGGACGGGCAAAAACATTCAGTACTTC CASSHSGTGKNIQYF
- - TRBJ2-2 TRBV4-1 TGCGCCAGCAGCCCCAACACCGGGGAGCTGTTTTTT CASSPNTGELFF
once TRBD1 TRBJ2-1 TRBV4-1 TGCGCCAGCAGCCAAGGGTTTACAGGGGGCATTGGAGATGAGCAGTTCTTC CASSQGFTGGIGDEQFF
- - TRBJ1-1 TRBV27 TGTGCCAGCAGGTATACTACAGGTACTGAAGCTTTCTTT CASRYTTGTEAFF
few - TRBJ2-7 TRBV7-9 TGTGCCAGCAGCCTCGCCCGGGACTACGAGCAGTACTTC CASSLARDYEQYF
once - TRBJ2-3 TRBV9 TGTGCCAGCAGCGTAGGAGGGACCCCTAGCACAGATACGCAGTATTTT CASSVGGTPSTDTQYF
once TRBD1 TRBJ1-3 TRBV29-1 TGCAGCGTTATAGGTGGGACAGGCCTTCCTTTCTCTGGAAACACCATATATTTT CSVIGGTGLPFSGNTIYF
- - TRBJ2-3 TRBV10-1 TGCGCCAGCAACTCGGTGAAGACAGATACGCAGTATTTT CASNSVKTDTQYF
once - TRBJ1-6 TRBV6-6 TGTGCCACCCTCCCGGGGCCCTATAATTCACCCCTCCACTTT CATLPGPYNSPLHF
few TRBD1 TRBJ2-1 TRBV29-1 TGCAGCGTGGGGGACAGGGACAATGAGCAGTTCTTC CSVGDRDNEQFF
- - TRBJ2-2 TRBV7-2 TGTGCCAGCAGCTTAAACAGAAACACCGGGGAGCTGTTTTTT CASSLNRNTGELFF
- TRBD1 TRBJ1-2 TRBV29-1 TGCAGCGTACAATTACCGGGACAGATGACCTATGGCTACACCTTC CSVQLPGQMTYGYTF
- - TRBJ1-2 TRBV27 TGTGCCAGCAGTTCGCACCTGCCAGGGTCTGGCTATGGCTACACCTTC CASSSHLPGSGYGYTF
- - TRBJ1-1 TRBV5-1 TGCGCCAGCAGCTCCCGTACAGGGCTGAACACTGAAGCTTTCTTT CASSSRTGLNTEAFF
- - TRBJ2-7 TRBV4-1 TGCGCCAGCAGCACCGTGGGCTCCTACGAGCAGTACTTC CASSTVGSYEQYF
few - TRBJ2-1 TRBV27 TGTGCCAGCAGTTTATCGGGCGGGGGCACCTACAATGAGCAGTTCTTC CASSLSGGGTYNEQFF
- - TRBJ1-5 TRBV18 TGTGCCAGCTCACTTGGCATGTTAAACCAGCCCCAGCATTTT CASSLGMLNQPQHF
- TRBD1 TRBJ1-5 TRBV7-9 TGTGCCAGCAGCCGGACAGGGTTGCGCAATCAGCCCCAGCATTTT CASSRTGLRNQPQHF
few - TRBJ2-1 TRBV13 TGTGCCAGCAGCCCTCGAGGGGGGGGCAAGTGGGAGCAGTTCTTC CASSPRGGGKWEQFF
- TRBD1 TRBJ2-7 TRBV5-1 TGCGCCAGCAGGTCAACAGGGGCCCACGGTTACGAGCAGTACTTC CASRSTGAHGYEQYF
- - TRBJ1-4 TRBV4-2 TGTGCCAGCAGCCAGTTGTGGGAAGGGAATGAAAAACTGTTTTTT CASSQLWEGNEKLFF
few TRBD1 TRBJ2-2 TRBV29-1 TGCAGCGTCGCAGACCCTCAGGGGGCCGGGGAGCTGTTTTTT CSVADPQGAGELFF
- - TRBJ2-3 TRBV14 TGTGCCAGCAGCTTACCCCGTCACACAGATACGCAGTATTTT CASSLPRHTDTQYF
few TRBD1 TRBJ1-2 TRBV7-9 TGTGCCAGCAGTCCAGACAGGGCCCAAAACTATGGCTACACCTTC CASSPDRAQNYGYTF
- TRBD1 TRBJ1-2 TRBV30 TGTGCCTGGACCTTACCGGGACAGAACGTCTATGGCTACACCTTC CAWTLPGQNVYGYTF
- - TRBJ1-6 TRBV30 TGTGCCTGGAGTAGAAACCTTGGGGATTCACCCCTCCACTTT CAWSRNLGDSPLHF